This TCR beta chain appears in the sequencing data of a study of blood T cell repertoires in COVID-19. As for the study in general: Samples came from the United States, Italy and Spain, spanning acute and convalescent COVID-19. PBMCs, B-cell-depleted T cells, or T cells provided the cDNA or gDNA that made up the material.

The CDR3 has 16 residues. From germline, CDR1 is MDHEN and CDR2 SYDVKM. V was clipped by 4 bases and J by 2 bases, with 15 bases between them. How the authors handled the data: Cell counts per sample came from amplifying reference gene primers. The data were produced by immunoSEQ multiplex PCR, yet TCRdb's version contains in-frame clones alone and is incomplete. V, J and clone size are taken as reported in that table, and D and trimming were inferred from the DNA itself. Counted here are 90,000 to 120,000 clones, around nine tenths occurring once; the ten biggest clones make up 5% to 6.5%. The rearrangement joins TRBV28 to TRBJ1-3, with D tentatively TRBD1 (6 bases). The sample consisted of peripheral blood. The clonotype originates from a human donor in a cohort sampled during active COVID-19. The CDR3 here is CASSSTEQGAGNTIYF. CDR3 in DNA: TGTGCCAGCAGTTCAACCGAACAGGGAGCTGGAAACACCATATATTTT.